The rows below give T cell receptor beta chains drawn from one sample of a study of T-cell memory formation after mild COVID-19. TCRdb independently ran MiXCR on the 5' RACE reads; one entry per CDR3 protein. This table has around 200,000 distinct CDR3 sequences, approximately 10% appearing once. The sample was PBMCs or a T cell subset sorted from them (not recorded which). These receptors all stem from a man between 18 and 35 years old who had mild COVID-19 (a few samples of this study predate the infection). Cell type and time point are not known. CDR3s include the opening cysteine and the closing phenylalanine or tryptophan. D genes are given only for firm matches. A clone size is listed for some rows: how often the clone was seen (once, few, many), or a class if it is expanded.

V	size	D	J	DNA	CDR3
TRBV2	-	TRBD1	TRBJ1-6	TGTGCCAGCACCACCACAGGGGGCGCCCGGTCACCCCTCCACTTT	CASTTTGGARSPLHF
TRBV7-2	few	-	TRBJ2-2	TGTGCCAGCAGCCCTAGGGGGGGGGACACCGGGGAGCTGTTTTTT	CASSPRGGDTGELFF
TRBV28	few	-	TRBJ2-7	TGTGCCAGCCGAAGGGCAGGGGAAACCTACGAGCAGTACTTC	CASRRAGETYEQYF
TRBV7-7	-	-	TRBJ2-1	TGTGCTAGCAGCCAGGGGACCGTTTACAATGAGCAGTTCTTC	CASSQGTVYNEQFF
TRBV7-2	-	-	TRBJ1-1	TGTGCCAGCAGCTCCTACAGGAATCCGAACACTGAAGCTTTCTTT	CASSSYRNPNTEAFF
TRBV2	-	-	TRBJ2-2	TGTGCCAGCAGTCCTCAGGGAGTAGGGGACACCGGGGAGCTGTTTTTT	CASSPQGVGDTGELFF
TRBV7-2	many	-	TRBJ2-1	TGTGCCAGCAGCCCCGACTCCTACAATGAGCAGTTCTTC	CASSPDSYNEQFF
TRBV5-1	-	TRBD2	TRBJ2-5	TGCGCCAGCAGCTTGGGGACTAGCGAATTAATATGGACCCAGTACTTC	CASSLGTSELIWTQYF
TRBV19	-	-	TRBJ1-6	TGTGCCAGTACCTACGGACCTCAAAATTCACCCCTCCACTTT	CASTYGPQNSPLHF
TRBV20-1	-	-	TRBJ2-1	TGCAGTGCTATTCCGGGACCAAATGTCAATGAGCAGTTCTTC	CSAIPGPNVNEQFF
TRBV9	few	-	TRBJ2-3	TGTGCCAGCAGCGTAGCGGTCGGCACAGATACGCAGTATTTT	CASSVAVGTDTQYF
TRBV6-5	-	-	TRBJ2-5	TGTGCCAGCAGTTACGGGCAGCAAGAGACCCAGTACTTC	CASSYGQQETQYF
TRBV7-8	-	-	TRBJ2-5	TGTGCCAGCAGCCAGGTTACCTATCAAGAGACCCAGTACTTC	CASSQVTYQETQYF
TRBV7-2	-	-	TRBJ1-6	TGTGCCAGCAGCTTTGACGCTGGAGGGAATAATTCACCCCTCCACTTT	CASSFDAGGNNSPLHF
TRBV12-3/TRBV12-4	few	-	TRBJ1-6	TGTGCCAGCAGTTTTGGGCAGGGGAATAATTCACCCCTCCACTTT	CASSFGQGNNSPLHF
TRBV5-1	-	-	TRBJ1-1	TGCGCCAGCAGCTTGGTCGGACAGCAGAACACTGAAGCTTTCTTT	CASSLVGQQNTEAFF
TRBV6-2/TRBV6-3	-	TRBD1	TRBJ1-5	TGTGCCAGCAGTTTCCACAGGGACAGGAATCAGCCCCAGCATTTT	CASSFHRDRNQPQHF
TRBV18	many	-	TRBJ1-1	TGTGCCAGCTCACCACAGGCGAACACTGAAGCTTTCTTT	CASSPQANTEAFF
TRBV5-1	-	-	TRBJ2-5	TGCGCCAGCAGCTCCGGGGCAGGGACAGAGACCCAGTACTTC	CASSSGAGTETQYF
TRBV9	few	-	TRBJ2-5	TGTGCCAGCAGCCCACAACAATCCCGAGAGACCCAGTACTTC	CASSPQQSRETQYF
TRBV6-5	-	-	TRBJ1-2	TGTGCCAGCAGTTACGAACAGGGTAGTGGCTACACCTTC	CASSYEQGSGYTF
TRBV4-3	-	TRBD1	TRBJ1-1	TGCGCCAGCAGCCAAGATTTGGCAGGGGGGATCGGGAACACTGAAGCTTTCTTT	CASSQDLAGGIGNTEAFF
TRBV7-2	few	TRBD2	TRBJ2-5	TGTGCCAGCAGCTTCCAGCGGGGCCAAGAGACCCAGTACTTC	CASSFQRGQETQYF
TRBV5-1	few	-	TRBJ2-5	TGCGCCAGCAGCTTGGAGGGCAGGGGAGAAGAGACCCAGTACTTC	CASSLEGRGEETQYF
TRBV21-1	few	-	TRBJ1-5	TGTGCCAGCACCCAAAATCAGCCCCAGCATTTT	CASTQNQPQHF
TRBV28	-	-	TRBJ1-4	TGTGCCAGCAGTTTATGGGAAGAAAAACTGTTTTTT	CASSLWEEKLFF
TRBV7-2	few	TRBD1	TRBJ2-1	TGTGCCAGCAGGGCCGGGACAGCCTTTAGGCATGAGCAGTTCTTC	CASRAGTAFRHEQFF
TRBV24-1	-	-	TRBJ1-5	TGTGCCAGGACAGAACGGCCGAATCAGCCCCAGCATTTT	CARTERPNQPQHF
TRBV7-2	many	-	TRBJ1-2	TGTGCCAGCAGCACCGGGTCCCTAGGTACTGGCTACACCTTC	CASSTGSLGTGYTF
TRBV7-9	-	-	TRBJ1-6	TGTGCCAGCAGCTTGATCTCCGGTAATTCACCCCTCCACTTT	CASSLISGNSPLHF
TRBV5-1	-	TRBD1	TRBJ2-3	TGCGCCAGCAGGACAGGGTCCGGATCGTTGGATACGCAGTATTTT	CASRTGSGSLDTQYF
TRBV7-2	few	-	TRBJ1-5	TGTGCCAGCAGCTTTCTACAGCAGTATAGCAATCAGCCCCAGCATTTT	CASSFLQQYSNQPQHF
TRBV12-3/TRBV12-4	few	TRBD2	TRBJ2-1	TGTGCCAGCAGCCCCCGCACTAGCGGGGAGAATGAGCAGTTCTTC	CASSPRTSGENEQFF
TRBV5-1	-	TRBD1	TRBJ1-1	TGCGCCAGCAGACAGGACAGGGGGAACACTGAAGCTTTCTTT	CASRQDRGNTEAFF
TRBV18	-	-	TRBJ2-7	TGTGCCAGCTCACCTGAGTCGGTCCGCGCCTACGAGCAGTACTTC	CASSPESVRAYEQYF
TRBV5-1	few	-	TRBJ2-3	TGCGCCAGCAGTATCGGCAGGGGTGGAGATACGCAGTATTTT	CASSIGRGGDTQYF
TRBV7-9	-	-	TRBJ2-7	TGTGCCAGCAGTTCGACAGCGACGTCCTACGAGCAGTACTTC	CASSSTATSYEQYF
TRBV4-2	-	-	TRBJ1-2	TGTGCCAGCAGCCAAGAATGGGGTAGAGGTCGGGAGACACTCACTGGCTACACCTTC	CASSQEWGRGRETLTGYTF
TRBV11-2	few	-	TRBJ1-5	TGTGCCAGCAGCGAACAAACGGGGGGGGTCAATCAGCCCCAGCATTTT	CASSEQTGGVNQPQHF
TRBV20-1	few	TRBD2	TRBJ2-1	TGCAGTGCTAGAGATCTCACTAGCGGGCAGTCGAGCTCCTACAATGAGCAGTTCTTC	CSARDLTSGQSSSYNEQFF
TRBV6-6	-	TRBD1	TRBJ2-6	TGTGCCAGCAGTTACTCAGGGGGCTCGGGGGCCAACGTCCTGACTTTC	CASSYSGGSGANVLTF
TRBV7-2	few	-	TRBJ2-5	TGTGCCAGCAGCCCCCTAGCGACACAAGAGACCCAGTACTTC	CASSPLATQETQYF